The rows below give T cell receptor beta chains drawn from one sample of a study of blood T cells in healthy people across ages. Each CDR3 protein is one row after TCRdb ran MiXCR on the 5' RACE reads. This table has 1 million or so distinct CDR3 sequences, over 35% appearing once. Sequencing was carried out using blood. Receptors originate from a woman aged 55-69 years in good health. The CDR3 runs from the conserved cysteine through the conserved F or W. D genes are given only for firm matches. Size tells how often a clone was seen (once, few, many) or the class of an expanded clone, and some rows leave it out.

size,D,J,V,CDR3,DNA
.,.,TRBJ2-7,TRBV14,CASSQGQSSLYEQYF,TGTGCCAGCAGCCAAGGTCAATCAAGTCTCTACGAGCAGTACTTC
few,.,TRBJ2-7,TRBV10-3,CAIATSYEQYF,TGTGCCATCGCGACCTCCTACGAGCAGTACTTC
once,.,TRBJ1-4,TRBV12-3/TRBV12-4,CASSSKRGTTNEKLFF,TGTGCCAGCAGTTCCAAGCGGGGAACAACTAATGAAAAACTGTTTTTT
.,TRBD2,TRBJ2-1,TRBV20-1,CSASRLAGVYEQFF,TGCAGTGCTAGCCGACTAGCGGGAGTATATGAGCAGTTCTTC
few,.,TRBJ1-2,TRBV2,CASSEFMGSVGGYTF,TGTGCCAGCAGTGAATTTATGGGGTCCGTGGGTGGCTACACCTTC
few,.,TRBJ2-1,TRBV6-1,CASSEGVMSDEQFF,TGTGCCAGCAGTGAGGGGGTCATGAGCGATGAGCAGTTCTTC
.,.,TRBJ2-1,TRBV5-5,CASSLRFGNNEQFF,TGTGCCAGCAGCTTGAGGTTCGGGAACAATGAGCAGTTCTTC
.,.,TRBJ2-1,TRBV14,CASSQDTARRKNEQFF,TGTGCCAGCAGCCAAGATACAGCCCGAAGGAAAAATGAGCAGTTCTTC
few,.,TRBJ1-5,TRBV5-1,CASREGDNSNQPQHF,TGCGCCAGCAGGGAGGGCGATAATAGCAATCAGCCCCAGCATTTT
.,.,TRBJ2-4,TRBV20-1,CSAVDRIAKNIQYF,TGCAGTGCTGTGGACAGAATAGCCAAAAACATTCAGTACTTC
few,.,TRBJ2-7,TRBV7-7,CASSRQKSYEQYF,TGTGCCAGCAGCCGACAGAAATCCTACGAGCAGTACTTC
.,.,TRBJ2-7,TRBV27,CASRIKGESYNEQYF,TGTGCCAGCAGAATTAAGGGGGAGTCCTACAATGAGCAGTACTTC
.,TRBD1,TRBJ1-5,TRBV29-1,CSVGTGAKNQPQHF,TGCAGCGTTGGGACAGGGGCGAAAAATCAGCCCCAGCATTTT
.,.,TRBJ2-7,TRBV7-3,CASSLSGGAPNNEQYF,TGTGCCAGCAGCTTAAGCGGCGGAGCTCCTAACAATGAGCAGTACTTC
.,.,TRBJ2-5,TRBV20-1,CSAGWMGSNETQYF,TGCAGTGCTGGGTGGATGGGTAGCAATGAGACCCAGTACTTC
.,.,TRBJ2-7,TRBV25-1,CASSDRVRDHSDEQYF,TGTGCCAGCAGTGACCGAGTCCGGGACCATTCAGACGAGCAGTACTTC
once,.,TRBJ2-5,TRBV5-1,CASSPSVGRAQETQYF,TGCGCCAGCAGCCCCTCTGTGGGGAGAGCCCAAGAGACCCAGTACTTC
few,TRBD2,TRBJ2-5,TRBV20-1,CSARVLAGGSETQYF,TGCAGTGCTAGAGTCCTAGCGGGAGGGTCGGAGACCCAGTACTTC
.,.,TRBJ2-1,TRBV12-3/TRBV12-4,CASSSGGRGGGSYNEQFF,TGTGCCAGCAGTTCAGGGGGGAGAGGGGGGGGCTCCTACAATGAGCAGTTCTTC
.,TRBD2,TRBJ2-7,TRBV18,CASSKASGNVYEQYF,TGTGCCAGCTCCAAAGCTAGCGGTAATGTCTACGAGCAGTACTTC
.,TRBD1,TRBJ2-5,TRBV2,CASTNRGPGEQYF,TGTGCCAGCACTAACAGGGGGCCGGGGGAGCAGTACTTC
.,.,TRBJ2-7,TRBV28,CASSFPLRNEQYF,TGTGCCAGCAGTTTCCCCCTCAGGAACGAGCAGTACTTC
.,TRBD2,TRBJ2-3,TRBV6-1,CASSGGLAPDTQYF,TGTGCCAGCAGTGGGGGACTAGCGCCAGATACGCAGTATTTT
.,.,TRBJ1-4,TRBV29-1,CSVRRGATNEKLFF,TGCAGCGTGAGACGGGGTGCAACTAATGAAAAACTGTTTTTT
few,TRBD2,TRBJ2-4,TRBV4-2,CASSQVTAGVAGGNIQYF,TGTGCCAGCAGCCAAGTTACAGCGGGAGTCGCGGGAGGAAACATTCAGTACTTC
few,TRBD2,TRBJ2-3,TRBV7-9,CASSLSLAGGPDTQYF,TGTGCCAGCAGCTTAAGTCTAGCGGGAGGCCCAGATACGCAGTATTTT
few,.,TRBJ2-7,TRBV4-2,CASSQDRAVAAVRYF,TGTGCCAGCAGCCAAGATCGAGCAGTCGCGGCGGTACGGTACTTC
.,.,TRBJ2-1,TRBV20-1,CSAGYNEQFF,TGCAGCGCCGGGTACAATGAGCAGTTCTTC
.,.,TRBJ2-7,TRBV27,CASRNLYEQYF,TGTGCCAGCAGGAACCTCTACGAGCAGTACTTC
few,TRBD1,TRBJ1-1,TRBV4-2,CASSGLKGPGGTEAFF,TGTGCCAGCAGCGGCCTGAAGGGGCCAGGGGGCACTGAAGCTTTCTTT
.,.,TRBJ1-2,TRBV5-1,CASSVNERHYGYTF,TGCGCCAGCAGCGTCAATGAAAGACATTATGGCTACACCTTC
many,.,TRBJ2-3,TRBV20-1,CSAARRAPGKDTQYF,TGCAGTGCTGCCCGGAGGGCCCCCGGGAAAGATACGCAGTATTTT
few,TRBD1,TRBJ2-5,TRBV6-5,CASSYQDRSPGTQYF,TGTGCCAGCAGTTACCAGGACAGGAGCCCAGGGACCCAGTACTTC
many,TRBD2,TRBJ2-1,TRBV4-1,CASSQDLGLAGAAYNEQFF,TGCGCCAGCAGCCAAGATTTAGGGCTAGCGGGAGCAGCCTACAATGAGCAGTTCTTC
few,TRBD1,TRBJ2-5,TRBV29-1,CSVADRGWETQYF,TGCAGCGTTGCAGACAGGGGATGGGAGACCCAGTACTTC
.,.,TRBJ1-5,TRBV27,CASSPGRRDQPQHF,TGTGCCAGCAGTCCGGGACGGAGAGATCAGCCCCAGCATTTT
.,.,TRBJ2-1,TRBV7-2,CASSPTGELYNEQFF,TGTGCCAGCAGCCCTACAGGAGAACTCTACAATGAGCAGTTCTTC
.,TRBD1,TRBJ1-2,TRBV2,CASRIFRGQGPNYGYTF,TGTGCCAGCAGAATTTTTCGAGGACAGGGACCTAACTATGGCTACACCTTC
.,TRBD2,TRBJ2-3,TRBV6-5,CASSYKASGNTQYF,TGTGCCAGCAGTTACAAGGCTAGCGGAAATACGCAGTATTTT
.,TRBD1,TRBJ2-7,TRBV9,CASSVEGQGAYKQYF,TGTGCCAGCAGCGTAGAGGGACAGGGGGCCTACAAGCAGTACTTC
.,.,TRBJ2-1,TRBV25-1,CASSESGHEQFF,TGTGCCAGCAGTGAGTCAGGCCATGAGCAGTTCTTC
.,.,TRBJ1-1,TRBV10-3,CAISDPGHMNTEAFF,TGTGCCATCAGTGATCCGGGACATATGAACACTGAAGCTTTCTTT
once,.,TRBJ1-3,TRBV6-2/TRBV6-3,CASMVEGSGNTIYF,TGTGCCAGCATGGTGGAAGGCTCTGGAAACACCATATATTTT
.,.,TRBJ2-7,TRBV11-2,CASSLAGILYEQYF,TGTGCCAGCAGCTTGGCGGGAATCCTCTACGAGCAGTACTTC
many,.,TRBJ2-5,TRBV7-2,CASSSGSKTQYF,TGTGCCAGCAGTTCTGGCTCGAAGACCCAGTACTTC
.,.,TRBJ2-7,TRBV15,CATSRDRVQGGYEQYF,TGTGCCACCAGCAGAGATCGGGTCCAGGGAGGCTACGAGCAGTACTTC
few,TRBD1,TRBJ2-5,TRBV20-1,CSAEETGLETQYF,TGCAGTGCGGAAGAGACAGGGTTGGAGACCCAGTACTTC
.,.,TRBJ2-7,TRBV20-1,CSARSTGTYEQYF,TGCAGTGCTAGATCAACAGGGACCTACGAGCAGTACTTC
.,.,TRBJ2-2,TRBV7-9,CASSVEGPVYTGELFF,TGTGCCAGCAGCGTCGAGGGCCCGGTTTACACCGGGGAGCTGTTTTTT
.,.,TRBJ2-7,TRBV2,CASMRQASYEQYF,TGTGCCAGCATGAGGCAGGCTTCCTACGAGCAGTACTTC
few,.,TRBJ2-3,TRBV6-2/TRBV6-3,CASSDGTQYF,TGTGCCAGCAGCGACGGAACGCAGTATTTT
.,TRBD1,TRBJ1-1,TRBV20-1,CSAYDRGEAFF,TGCAGTGCTTACGACAGGGGTGAAGCTTTCTTT
.,.,TRBJ2-5,TRBV6-6,CASRNTSPQATQYF,TGTGCCAGCCGAAACACTAGCCCTCAAGCGACCCAGTACTTC
.,TRBD1,TRBJ2-5,TRBV5-1,CASSLGDRGRRETQYF,TGCGCCAGCAGCTTGGGTGACAGGGGGCGCCGGGAGACCCAGTACTTC
many,TRBD2,TRBJ2-1,TRBV27,CASRGLAGVHEQFF,TGTGCCAGCAGAGGACTAGCGGGAGTCCATGAGCAGTTCTTC
few,TRBD2,TRBJ2-1,TRBV20-1,CSARDAQRGRNEQFF,TGCAGTGCTAGAGATGCCCAGCGGGGACGGAATGAGCAGTTCTTC
many,.,TRBJ2-7,TRBV4-2,CASSQERAVFYEQYF,TGTGCCAGCAGCCAAGAGCGGGCCGTTTTCTACGAGCAGTACTTC
.,TRBD2,TRBJ2-5,TRBV7-9,CASTFFGGSKVQETQYF,TGTGCCAGCACCTTCTTCGGGGGGAGCAAGGTCCAAGAGACCCAGTACTTC